This TCR beta chain was observed in a study of cytomegalovirus exposure and HLA in healthy donors. As for the study in general: The roughly 130 validation repertoires used the same platform as the 666 first-cohort repertoires, a later analysis reported.

Separation from the approximately 690-subject first cohort characterized the 120-subject validation cohort, to which the donors belonged. Study results and caveats: In the 95 to 150 validation repertoires, approximately 94% of cluster scores exceeded 0, per a later analysis. Accounts indicate the classifier identified cytomegalovirus status with strong specificity and sensitivity.

Notes on this clone: Its antigen is not known.

Libraries were prepared by immunoSEQ multiplex PCR; TCRdb keeps only in-frame clonotypes and omits some of them. The table lists approximately 110,000 clones, more than 70% of them singletons. Sequenced material: PBMCs. This TCR came from a woman in her late teens or twenties in good health and CMV-seronegative.

The CDR3 here is CASSLPQGNYGYTF. The CDR3 coding sequence is TGTGCCAGCAGTTTACCGCAGGGGAACTATGGCTACACCTTC. The V gene is TRBV28, the J gene TRBJ1-2, with D perhaps matching TRBD1 (6 bases). V lost 2 bases and J 2 bases, leaving 9 bases between the germline ends. CDR3 length: 14 residues. The germline CDR1 and CDR2 sequences are MDHEN and SYDVKM.